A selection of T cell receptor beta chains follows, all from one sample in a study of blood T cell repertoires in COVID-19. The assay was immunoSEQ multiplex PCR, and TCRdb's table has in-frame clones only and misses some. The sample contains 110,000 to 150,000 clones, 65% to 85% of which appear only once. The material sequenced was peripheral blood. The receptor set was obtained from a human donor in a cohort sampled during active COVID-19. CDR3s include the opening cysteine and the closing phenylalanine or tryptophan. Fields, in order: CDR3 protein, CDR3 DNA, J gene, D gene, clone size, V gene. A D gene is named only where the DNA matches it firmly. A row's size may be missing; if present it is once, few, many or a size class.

CDR3 protein: CASSQEEGGPQHF
CDR3 DNA: TGTGCCAGCAGCCAAGAAGAAGGGGGCCCCCAGCATTTT
J gene: TRBJ1-5
D gene: TRBD1
clone size: NA
V gene: TRBV3-1/TRBV3-2

CDR3 protein: CASSARGGPDNTEAFF
CDR3 DNA: TGTGCCAGCAGCGCCCGCGGGGGGCCAGATAACACTGAAGCTTTCTTT
J gene: TRBJ1-1
D gene: NA
clone size: NA
V gene: TRBV3-1/TRBV3-2

CDR3 protein: CASSSVPGDEKLFF
CDR3 DNA: TGTGCCAGCAGCTCCGTTCCAGGGGACGAAAAACTGTTTTTT
J gene: TRBJ1-4
D gene: NA
clone size: NA
V gene: TRBV5-4

CDR3 protein: CASKLAGPYYEQYF
CDR3 DNA: TGTGCCAGCAAACTAGCGGGGCCTTACTACGAGCAGTACTTC
J gene: TRBJ2-7
D gene: TRBD2
clone size: NA
V gene: TRBV11-2

CDR3 protein: CASSPGGPDTQYF
CDR3 DNA: TGTGCCAGCAGCCCGGGGGGGCCGGATACGCAGTATTTT
J gene: TRBJ2-3
D gene: TRBD2
clone size: NA
V gene: TRBV11-3

CDR3 protein: CATSRSGTGGLSYEQYF
CDR3 DNA: TGTGCCACCAGCAGATCAGGGACAGGGGGCCTCTCCTACGAGCAGTACTTC
J gene: TRBJ2-7
D gene: TRBD1
clone size: NA
V gene: TRBV15

CDR3 protein: CASSYSPSGGRGEQYF
CDR3 DNA: TGTGCCAGCAGTTACTCGCCTAGCGGGGGGAGGGGCGAGCAGTACTTC
J gene: TRBJ2-7
D gene: TRBD2
clone size: once
V gene: TRBV6-6

CDR3 protein: CASRAYRDRGGGYTF
CDR3 DNA: TGTGCCAGCAGGGCTTACCGGGACAGGGGTGGAGGCTACACCTTC
J gene: TRBJ1-2
D gene: TRBD1
clone size: NA
V gene: TRBV11-2

CDR3 protein: CATGQGGVQYF
CDR3 DNA: TGTGCCACTGGACAGGGGGGCGTGCAGTACTTC
J gene: TRBJ2-7
D gene: TRBD1
clone size: NA
V gene: TRBV24-1

CDR3 protein: CASSYDSGTGNTEAFF
CDR3 DNA: TGTGCCAGCAGTTACGATTCCGGGACAGGGAACACTGAAGCTTTCTTT
J gene: TRBJ1-1
D gene: TRBD1
clone size: once
V gene: TRBV6-2/TRBV6-3

CDR3 protein: CASSPKDRGTDTQYF
CDR3 DNA: TGTGCCAGCAGTCCTAAGGACAGGGGGACAGATACGCAGTATTTT
J gene: TRBJ2-3
D gene: TRBD1
clone size: NA
V gene: TRBV2

CDR3 protein: CASSYNQVGNEQFF
CDR3 DNA: TGTGCCAGTAGCTATAATCAGGTCGGAAATGAGCAGTTCTTC
J gene: TRBJ2-1
D gene: NA
clone size: few
V gene: TRBV19

CDR3 protein: CASSPSGNTEAFF
CDR3 DNA: TGTGCCAGCTCACCGAGCGGGAACACTGAAGCTTTCTTT
J gene: TRBJ1-1
D gene: NA
clone size: NA
V gene: TRBV18

CDR3 protein: CASSDTSGALYEQYF
CDR3 DNA: TGTGCCAGCAGCGACACTAGCGGGGCCCTCTACGAGCAGTACTTC
J gene: TRBJ2-7
D gene: TRBD2
clone size: once
V gene: TRBV3-1/TRBV3-2

CDR3 protein: CAIGTGTYEQYF
CDR3 DNA: TGTGCCATCGGGACAGGGACCTACGAGCAGTACTTC
J gene: TRBJ2-7
D gene: TRBD1
clone size: NA
V gene: TRBV10-3

CDR3 protein: CASSQGDIDEKLFF
CDR3 DNA: TGTGCCAGCAGCCAGGGGGACATAGACGAAAAACTGTTTTTT
J gene: TRBJ1-4
D gene: TRBD1
clone size: NA
V gene: TRBV7-9

CDR3 protein: CASSPLLAGAQYF
CDR3 DNA: TGTGCCAGCAGTCCCTTGCTAGCCGGGGCCCAGTACTTC
J gene: TRBJ2-5
D gene: NA
clone size: NA
V gene: TRBV12-3/TRBV12-4

CDR3 protein: CASSMGDRGEKLFF
CDR3 DNA: TGTGCCAGTAGTATGGGGGACAGGGGGGAAAAACTGTTTTTT
J gene: TRBJ1-4
D gene: TRBD1
clone size: NA
V gene: TRBV19

CDR3 protein: CASSLETGSEQFF
CDR3 DNA: TGTGCCAGCAGTCTAGAAACAGGGAGTGAGCAGTTCTTC
J gene: TRBJ2-1
D gene: NA
clone size: NA
V gene: TRBV6-5

CDR3 protein: CASSSGQRHSSYEQYF
CDR3 DNA: TGCGCCAGCAGCTCGGGACAGCGTCATAGCTCCTACGAGCAGTACTTC
J gene: TRBJ2-7
D gene: TRBD1
clone size: NA
V gene: TRBV5-1

CDR3 protein: CASSRKGGEGYTF
CDR3 DNA: TGTGCCAGCAGCCGCAAGGGGGGGGAAGGCTACACCTTC
J gene: TRBJ1-2
D gene: NA
clone size: NA
V gene: TRBV7-2

CDR3 protein: CASSLRGTTDTQYF
CDR3 DNA: TGCGCCAGCAGCTTGAGGGGGACGACAGATACGCAGTATTTT
J gene: TRBJ2-3
D gene: NA
clone size: few
V gene: TRBV5-1

CDR3 protein: CASSLGGGLPGDTQYF
CDR3 DNA: TGTGCCAGCAGCTTGGGCGGGGGCCTTCCGGGAGATACGCAGTATTTT
J gene: TRBJ2-3
D gene: NA
clone size: NA
V gene: TRBV7-3

CDR3 protein: CSADQGDTEAFF
CDR3 DNA: TGCAGCGCTGACCAGGGCGACACTGAAGCTTTCTTT
J gene: TRBJ1-1
D gene: NA
clone size: NA
V gene: TRBV29-1

CDR3 protein: CASADRGGNTIYF
CDR3 DNA: TGTGCCAGTGCGGACAGGGGAGGAAACACCATATATTTT
J gene: TRBJ1-3
D gene: TRBD1
clone size: NA
V gene: TRBV19

CDR3 protein: CASSLGGNAGGYTF
CDR3 DNA: TGTGCCAGCAGCTTAGGTGGTAACGCCGGGGGCTACACCTTC
J gene: TRBJ1-2
D gene: NA
clone size: NA
V gene: TRBV7-9

CDR3 protein: CASRRRGTETQYF
CDR3 DNA: TGTGCCAGCAGACGAAGGGGGACGGAGACCCAGTACTTC
J gene: TRBJ2-5
D gene: NA
clone size: NA
V gene: TRBV27

CDR3 protein: CASSRRQGGIFGYTF
CDR3 DNA: TGTGCCAGCAGCCGCCGACAGGGAGGAATCTTTGGCTACACCTTC
J gene: TRBJ1-2
D gene: TRBD1
clone size: NA
V gene: TRBV14

CDR3 protein: CASSLGGSAYEQYF
CDR3 DNA: TGTGCCAGCAGCTTAGGAGGGTCAGCCTACGAGCAGTACTTC
J gene: TRBJ2-7
D gene: NA
clone size: NA
V gene: TRBV7-9

CDR3 protein: CASSQLTGLNTEAFF
CDR3 DNA: TGCGCCAGCAGCCAGTTGACAGGGCTGAACACTGAAGCTTTCTTT
J gene: TRBJ1-1
D gene: TRBD1
clone size: once
V gene: TRBV4-1

CDR3 protein: CASSQLPGLALNEQFF
CDR3 DNA: TGCGCCAGCAGTCAGCTCCCGGGACTAGCGCTCAATGAGCAGTTCTTC
J gene: TRBJ2-1
D gene: TRBD2
clone size: once
V gene: TRBV4-1

CDR3 protein: CASSGSSGGYTF
CDR3 DNA: TGTGCCAGCTCAGGGAGTTCGGGTGGCTACACCTTC
J gene: TRBJ1-2
D gene: NA
clone size: NA
V gene: TRBV18

CDR3 protein: CASSRNRDRGDTQYF
CDR3 DNA: TGTGCCAGCAGCCGAAACCGGGACAGGGGGGATACGCAGTATTTT
J gene: TRBJ2-3
D gene: TRBD1
clone size: NA
V gene: TRBV11-1

CDR3 protein: CASSLPRQGDRTQYF
CDR3 DNA: TGTGCCAGCAGCTTACCTCGGCAAGGGGATCGGACGCAGTATTTT
J gene: TRBJ2-3
D gene: NA
clone size: NA
V gene: TRBV7-2

CDR3 protein: CAISELQGDYGYTF
CDR3 DNA: TGTGCCATCAGTGAGTTACAGGGTGACTATGGCTACACCTTC
J gene: TRBJ1-2
D gene: NA
clone size: NA
V gene: TRBV10-3

CDR3 protein: CASSIGGANPLETQYF
CDR3 DNA: TGTGCCAGTAGTATAGGCGGGGCGAATCCTCTTGAGACCCAGTACTTC
J gene: TRBJ2-5
D gene: NA
clone size: once
V gene: TRBV19

CDR3 protein: CATSRGGLAGPREQYF
CDR3 DNA: TGTGCCACCAGCAGAGGAGGACTAGCGGGGCCTCGGGAGCAGTACTTC
J gene: TRBJ2-7
D gene: TRBD2
clone size: NA
V gene: TRBV15

CDR3 protein: CASSLEIVQETQYF
CDR3 DNA: TGTGCCAGCAGCTTAGAGATAGTCCAAGAGACCCAGTACTTC
J gene: TRBJ2-5
D gene: NA
clone size: NA
V gene: TRBV7-9

CDR3 protein: CASSRRGRDSPLHF
CDR3 DNA: TGTGCCAGCAGCCGGCGGGGCAGAGATTCACCCCTCCACTTT
J gene: TRBJ1-6
D gene: NA
clone size: NA
V gene: TRBV3-1/TRBV3-2

CDR3 protein: CATLGRESGNTIYF
CDR3 DNA: TGTGCCACCCTGGGGCGAGAATCTGGAAACACCATATATTTT
J gene: TRBJ1-3
D gene: NA
clone size: NA
V gene: TRBV6-5

CDR3 protein: CAISGTGGTDTQYF
CDR3 DNA: TGTGCCATCAGTGGAACAGGGGGCACAGATACGCAGTATTTT
J gene: TRBJ2-3
D gene: TRBD1
clone size: few
V gene: TRBV10-3

CDR3 protein: CASTRGGNTIYF
CDR3 DNA: TGTGCCAGTACCAGGGGTGGAAACACCATATATTTT
J gene: TRBJ1-3
D gene: NA
clone size: NA
V gene: TRBV19

CDR3 protein: CSAQPGQDPETQYF
CDR3 DNA: TGCAGCGCCCAACCGGGACAGGATCCGGAGACCCAGTACTTC
J gene: TRBJ2-5
D gene: TRBD1
clone size: NA
V gene: TRBV29-1

CDR3 protein: CASSTEVAGELFF
CDR3 DNA: TGTGCCAGCAGCACCGAGGTGGCCGGGGAGCTGTTTTTT
J gene: TRBJ2-2
D gene: NA
clone size: NA
V gene: TRBV7-3

CDR3 protein: CASRPTGEGSPLHF
CDR3 DNA: TGTGCCAGCAGACCGACAGGGGAGGGATCACCCCTCCACTTT
J gene: TRBJ1-6
D gene: TRBD1
clone size: NA
V gene: TRBV7-9

CDR3 protein: CASRPGQGFGYTF
CDR3 DNA: TGTGCCAGCAGGCCCGGACAGGGATTTGGCTACACCTTC
J gene: TRBJ1-2
D gene: TRBD1
clone size: NA
V gene: TRBV2

CDR3 protein: CSAGPEAFF
CDR3 DNA: TGCAGCGCGGGGCCTGAAGCTTTCTTT
J gene: TRBJ1-1
D gene: NA
clone size: once
V gene: TRBV20-1

CDR3 protein: CASSGPEYQETQYF
CDR3 DNA: TGTGCCAGCTCAGGGCCAGAGTACCAAGAGACCCAGTACTTC
J gene: TRBJ2-5
D gene: NA
clone size: NA
V gene: TRBV18

CDR3 protein: CASSIRGQGAISSYNEQFF
CDR3 DNA: TGTGCCAGTAGTATAAGGGGGCAGGGGGCTATCTCCTCCTACAATGAGCAGTTCTTC
J gene: TRBJ2-1
D gene: TRBD1
clone size: NA
V gene: TRBV19

CDR3 protein: CASSLSTGAREKLFF
CDR3 DNA: TGCGCCAGCAGCTTGTCTACAGGGGCTCGGGAAAAACTGTTTTTT
J gene: TRBJ1-4
D gene: TRBD1
clone size: NA
V gene: TRBV5-1

CDR3 protein: CASSPRDTISNTEAFF
CDR3 DNA: TGCGCCAGCAGTCCCCGGGACACGATCTCGAACACTGAAGCTTTCTTT
J gene: TRBJ1-1
D gene: NA
clone size: NA
V gene: TRBV10-1

CDR3 protein: CASSRGATSSYEQYF
CDR3 DNA: TGTGCCAGCTCCCGGGGGGCGACTAGCTCCTACGAGCAGTACTTC
J gene: TRBJ2-7
D gene: NA
clone size: NA
V gene: TRBV18

CDR3 protein: CASRRERAEGTEAFF
CDR3 DNA: TGTGCCAGCCGTAGAGAAAGGGCCGAGGGAACTGAAGCTTTCTTT
J gene: TRBJ1-1
D gene: NA
clone size: NA
V gene: TRBV2

CDR3 protein: CASSLRSQISGNTIYF
CDR3 DNA: TGTGCCAGCTCACTCCGGAGTCAGATCTCTGGAAACACCATATATTTT
J gene: TRBJ1-3
D gene: NA
clone size: NA
V gene: TRBV19

CDR3 protein: CASSNGQRTNYGYTF
CDR3 DNA: TGTGCCAGCAGCAACGGACAGCGGACCAACTATGGCTACACCTTC
J gene: TRBJ1-2
D gene: NA
clone size: NA
V gene: TRBV7-9